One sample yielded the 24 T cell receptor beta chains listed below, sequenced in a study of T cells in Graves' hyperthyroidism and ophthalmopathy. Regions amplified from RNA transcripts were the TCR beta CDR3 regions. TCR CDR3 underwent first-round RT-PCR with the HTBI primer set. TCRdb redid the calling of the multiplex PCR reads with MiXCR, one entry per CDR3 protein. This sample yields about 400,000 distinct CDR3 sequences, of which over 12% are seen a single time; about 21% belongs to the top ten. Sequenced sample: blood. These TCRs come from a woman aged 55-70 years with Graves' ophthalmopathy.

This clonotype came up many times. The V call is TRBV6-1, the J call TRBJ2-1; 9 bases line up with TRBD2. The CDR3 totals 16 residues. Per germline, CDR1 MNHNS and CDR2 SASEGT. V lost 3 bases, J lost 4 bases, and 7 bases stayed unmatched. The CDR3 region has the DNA TGTGCCAGCAGTGACGCGGCGGGAGGGCCTTACAATGAGCAGTTCTTC. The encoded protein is CASSDAAGGPYNEQFF.

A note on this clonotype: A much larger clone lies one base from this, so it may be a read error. The CDR3 sequence is CANSPEGGTGAQHF. CDR3 nucleotide sequence: TGTGCCAACTCACCTGAGGGGGGGACGGGGGCCCAGCATTTT. The genes are TRBV18 and TRBJ1-5, with D possibly matching TRBD1 (6 bases). The CDR3 is 14 residues long. Germline CDR1 is KGHSH and CDR2 is LQKENI.

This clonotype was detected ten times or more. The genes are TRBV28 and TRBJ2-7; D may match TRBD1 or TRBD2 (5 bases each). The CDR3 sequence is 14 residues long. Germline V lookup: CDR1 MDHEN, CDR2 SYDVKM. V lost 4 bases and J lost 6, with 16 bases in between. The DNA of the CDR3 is TGTGCCAGCAGTTCCGCCGGGACGGTCCTCGAGCAGTACTTC. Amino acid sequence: CASSSAGTVLEQYF.

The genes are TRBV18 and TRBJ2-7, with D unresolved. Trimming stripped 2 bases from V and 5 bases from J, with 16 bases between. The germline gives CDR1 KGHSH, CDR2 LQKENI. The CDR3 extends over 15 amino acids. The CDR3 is CASSPYQTLHNEQYF. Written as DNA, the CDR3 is TGTGCCAGCTCACCATATCAGACCCTTCACAACGAGCAGTACTTC.

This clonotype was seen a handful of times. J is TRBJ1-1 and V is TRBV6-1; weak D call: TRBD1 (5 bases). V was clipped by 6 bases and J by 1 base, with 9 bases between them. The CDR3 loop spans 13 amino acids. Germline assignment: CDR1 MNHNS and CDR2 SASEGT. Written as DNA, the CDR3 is TGTGCCAGCAGATTTGACAGGAACACTGAAGCTTTCTTT. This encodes CASRFDRNTEAFF.

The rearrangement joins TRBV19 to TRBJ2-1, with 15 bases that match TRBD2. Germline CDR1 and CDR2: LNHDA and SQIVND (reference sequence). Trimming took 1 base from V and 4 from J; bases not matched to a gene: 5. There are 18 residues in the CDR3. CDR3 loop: CASSIGGLAGGTYNEQFF. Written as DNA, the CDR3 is TGTGCCAGTAGTATAGGGGGACTAGCGGGAGGTACATACAATGAGCAGTTCTTC. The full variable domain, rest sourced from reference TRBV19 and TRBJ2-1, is DGGITQSPKYLFRKEGQNVTLSCEQNLNHDAMYWYRQDPGQGLRLIYYSQIVNDFQKGDIAEGYSVSREKKESFPLTVTSAQKNPTAFYLCASSIGGLAGGTYNEQFFGPGTRLTVL.

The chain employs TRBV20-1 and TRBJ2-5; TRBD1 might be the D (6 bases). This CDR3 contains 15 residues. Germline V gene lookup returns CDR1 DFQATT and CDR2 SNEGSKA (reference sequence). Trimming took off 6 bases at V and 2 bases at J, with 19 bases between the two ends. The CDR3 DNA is TGCAGTGCCCCCCCCAGGGGTCGGGGACAAGAGACCCAGTACTTC. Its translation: CSAPPRGRGQETQYF.

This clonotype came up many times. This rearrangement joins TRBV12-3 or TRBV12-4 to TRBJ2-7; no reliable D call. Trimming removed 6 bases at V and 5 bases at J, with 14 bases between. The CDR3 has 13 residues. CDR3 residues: CASSRTISDEQYF. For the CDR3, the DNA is TGTGCCAGCAGCAGAACTATCTCGGACGAGCAGTACTTC.

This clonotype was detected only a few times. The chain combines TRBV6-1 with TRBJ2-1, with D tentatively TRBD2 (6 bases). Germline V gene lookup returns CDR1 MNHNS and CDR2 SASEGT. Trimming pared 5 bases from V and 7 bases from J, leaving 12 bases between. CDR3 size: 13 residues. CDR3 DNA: TGTGCCAGCAGTTTCGGGACTCAGAATGAGCAGTTCTTC. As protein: CASSFGTQNEQFF.

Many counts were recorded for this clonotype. In DNA form, the CDR3 reads TGTGCCAGCAGTCCCCGTGGCAGATCCAATAATTCACCCCTCCACTTT. This encodes CASSPRGRSNNSPLHF. This chain links TRBV2 with TRBJ1-6, with D uncertain. Germline values: CDR1 SNHLY, CDR2 FYNNEI. With 5 bases removed from V and 5 bases from J, the gap between germline ends came to 16 bases. CDR3 size: 16 residues.

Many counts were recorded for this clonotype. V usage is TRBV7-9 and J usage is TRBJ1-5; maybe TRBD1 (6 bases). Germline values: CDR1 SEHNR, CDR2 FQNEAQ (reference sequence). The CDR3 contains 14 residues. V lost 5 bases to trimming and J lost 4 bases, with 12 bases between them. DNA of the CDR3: TGTGCCAGCAGCGGGGGGCAAAGTAATCAGCCCCAGCATTTT. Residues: CASSGGQSNQPQHF.

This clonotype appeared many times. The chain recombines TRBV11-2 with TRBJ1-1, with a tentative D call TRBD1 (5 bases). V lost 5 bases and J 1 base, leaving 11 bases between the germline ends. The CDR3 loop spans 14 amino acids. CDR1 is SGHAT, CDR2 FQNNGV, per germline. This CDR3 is CASSRTQGNTEAFF. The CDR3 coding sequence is TGTGCCAGCAGCCGAACGCAGGGGAACACTGAAGCTTTCTTT.

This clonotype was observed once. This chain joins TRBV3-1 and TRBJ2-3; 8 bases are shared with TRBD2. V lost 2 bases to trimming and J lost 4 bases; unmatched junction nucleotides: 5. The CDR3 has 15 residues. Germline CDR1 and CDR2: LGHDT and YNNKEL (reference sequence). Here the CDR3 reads CASSQKAGDSDTQYF. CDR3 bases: TGTGCCAGCAGCCAAAAAGCGGGAGACTCAGATACGCAGTATTTT.

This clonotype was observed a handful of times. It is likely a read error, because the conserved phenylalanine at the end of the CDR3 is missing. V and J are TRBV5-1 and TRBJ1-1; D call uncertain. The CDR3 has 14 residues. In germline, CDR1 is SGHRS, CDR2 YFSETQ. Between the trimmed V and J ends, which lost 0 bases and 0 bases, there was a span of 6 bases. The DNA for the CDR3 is TGCGCCAGCAGCTTGGGAGGTATGAACACTGAAGCTTTCCTT. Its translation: CASSLGGMNTEAFL.

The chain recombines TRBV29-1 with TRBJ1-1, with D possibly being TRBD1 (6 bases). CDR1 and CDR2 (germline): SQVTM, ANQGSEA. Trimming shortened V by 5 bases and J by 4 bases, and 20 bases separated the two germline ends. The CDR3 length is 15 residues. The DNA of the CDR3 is TGCAGCGTTAGGGGGTCCGGGGGTGGGGGCACTGAAGCTTTCTTT. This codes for CSVRGSGGGGTEAFF. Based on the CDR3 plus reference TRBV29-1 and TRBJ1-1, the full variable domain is SAVISQKPSRDICQRGTSLTIQCQVDSQVTMMFWYRQQPGQSLTLIATANQGSEATYESGFVIDKFPISRPNLTFSTLTVSNMSPEDSSIYLCSVRGSGGGGTEAFFGQGTRLTVV.

This CDR3 is CASSLGKNYEQYF. In nucleotides, the CDR3 is TGTGCCAGCAGCTTAGGAAAGAACTACGAGCAGTACTTC. This chain connects TRBV11-2 to TRBJ2-7; D gene unclear. The CDR3 covers 13 residues. Trimming pared 1 base from V and 3 bases from J, leaving 7 bases between. Germline V lookup: CDR1 SGHAT, CDR2 FQNNGV.

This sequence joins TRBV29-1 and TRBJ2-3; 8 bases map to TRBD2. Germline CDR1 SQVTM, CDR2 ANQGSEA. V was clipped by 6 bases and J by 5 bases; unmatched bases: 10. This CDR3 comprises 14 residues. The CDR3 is CSVTLAASVDTQYF. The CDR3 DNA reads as TGCAGCGTAACACTAGCGGCGTCGGTAGATACGCAGTATTTT.

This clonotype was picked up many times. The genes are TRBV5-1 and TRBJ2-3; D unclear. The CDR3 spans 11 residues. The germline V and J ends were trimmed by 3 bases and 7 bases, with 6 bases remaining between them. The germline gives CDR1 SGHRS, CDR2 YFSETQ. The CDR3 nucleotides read TGCGCCAGCAGCTCTGGTTATACGCAGTATTTT. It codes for CASSSGYTQYF.

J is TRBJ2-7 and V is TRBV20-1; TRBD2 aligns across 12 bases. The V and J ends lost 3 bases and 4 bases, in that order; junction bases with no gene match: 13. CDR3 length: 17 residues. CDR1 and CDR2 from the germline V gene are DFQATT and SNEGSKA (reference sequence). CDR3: CSASLAGGQRFEYEQYF. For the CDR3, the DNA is TGCAGTGCTAGCCTAGCGGGAGGGCAAAGGTTTGAGTACGAGCAGTACTTC.

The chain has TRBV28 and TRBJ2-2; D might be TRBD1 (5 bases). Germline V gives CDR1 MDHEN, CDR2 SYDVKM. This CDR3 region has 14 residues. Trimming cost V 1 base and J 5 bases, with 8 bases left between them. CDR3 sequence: CASSLYRRTGELFF. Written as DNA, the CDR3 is TGTGCCAGCAGTTTATACAGGCGGACCGGGGAGCTGTTTTTT.

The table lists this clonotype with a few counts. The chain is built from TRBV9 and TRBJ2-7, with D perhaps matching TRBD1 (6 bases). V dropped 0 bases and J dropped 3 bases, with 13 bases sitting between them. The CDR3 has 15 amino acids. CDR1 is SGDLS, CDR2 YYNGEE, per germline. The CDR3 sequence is CASSVAWDTNYEQYF. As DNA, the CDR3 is TGTGCCAGCAGCGTAGCCTGGGACACCAACTACGAGCAGTACTTC.

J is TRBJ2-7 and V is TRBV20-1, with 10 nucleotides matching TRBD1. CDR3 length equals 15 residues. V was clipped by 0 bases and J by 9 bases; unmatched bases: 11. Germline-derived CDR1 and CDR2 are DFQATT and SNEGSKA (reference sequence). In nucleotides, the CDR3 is TGCAGTGCTAGAGATCGACAGGGGGCTAGAGACGGGCAGTACTTC. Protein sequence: CSARDRQGARDGQYF.

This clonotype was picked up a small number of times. The CDR3 DNA reads as TGCAGCGTTGCGACATACTACAATGAGCAGTTCTTC. Translation gives CSVATYYNEQFF. The gene calls are TRBV29-1 and TRBJ2-1, with unresolved D. Trimming removed 4 bases from V and 3 bases from J, with 7 bases in between. Germline loops: CDR1 SQVTM, CDR2 ANQGSEA. The CDR3 loop spans 12 amino acids.

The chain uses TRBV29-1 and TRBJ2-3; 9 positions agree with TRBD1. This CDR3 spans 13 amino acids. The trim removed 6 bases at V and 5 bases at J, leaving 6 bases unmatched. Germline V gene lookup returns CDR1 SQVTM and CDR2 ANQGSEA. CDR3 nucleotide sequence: TGCAGCGTACTTAGGGGACAGGGAGATACGCAGTATTTT. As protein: CSVLRGQGDTQYF.